This TCR beta chain stems from a study of T cell changes during pregnancy in multiple sclerosis. Sequencing was performed with immunoSEQ multiplex PCR; in TCRdb, only in-frame clones are kept and a portion is missing. The sample has 80,000 or so clones, around 94% seen once. J was trimmed by 3 bases and V by 0 bases; bases with no gene match: 5. The germline V gene has CDR1 ENHRY and CDR2 SYGVKD. The CDR3 runs to 15 residues. This clone was counted a single time. This TCR came from a female donor in good health, enrolled as a control in a pregnancy study. Sequences were derived from peripheral blood, sampled in the second trimester of pregnancy. This rearrangement joins TRBV10-3 to TRBJ2-7; 7 bases are a match to TRBD1. The CDR3 DNA is TGTGCCATCAGTGAGTCAGTGGGACAGTACTACGAGCAGTACTTC. Translation gives CAISESVGQYYEQYF.